Described below is a single T cell receptor (beta chain) sequence and its context. What it binds is unknown. These oral cavity squamous cell carcinomas were HPV-negative and locally advanced. CDR3 size: 16 residues. V dropped 4 bases and J dropped 4; count of bases not matched to a gene: 5. The germline V gene encodes CDR1 MNHNS and CDR2 SASEGT. These data originate in a study of neoadjuvant anti-PD-1 for oral cavity cancer. On the study more broadly: Patients mostly received three to four biweekly nivolumab doses at 3 mg/kg before surgery. Study-wide results and limits: After neoadjuvant nivolumab, PBMC T cell clonality was significantly higher in non-responders than responders.

Blood libraries mostly used roughly 0.5 ug genomic DNA, six replicates each. Clones were read by immunoSEQ multiplex PCR, and TCRdb kept only the in-frame ones, dropping some. The data hold around 60,000 clones, with under 85% observed a single time. This TCR came from a person aged 40 to 85 with oral cavity squamous cell carcinoma. Sequenced here: PBMCs, sampled before nivolumab (anti-PD-1) treatment. The V call is TRBV6-1, the J call TRBJ1-6, with 9 bases that match TRBD1. The CDR3 is CASSVRQGGYNSPLHF. The CDR3 bases are TGTGCCAGCAGTGTCAGACAGGGGGGGTATAATTCACCCCTCCACTTT.